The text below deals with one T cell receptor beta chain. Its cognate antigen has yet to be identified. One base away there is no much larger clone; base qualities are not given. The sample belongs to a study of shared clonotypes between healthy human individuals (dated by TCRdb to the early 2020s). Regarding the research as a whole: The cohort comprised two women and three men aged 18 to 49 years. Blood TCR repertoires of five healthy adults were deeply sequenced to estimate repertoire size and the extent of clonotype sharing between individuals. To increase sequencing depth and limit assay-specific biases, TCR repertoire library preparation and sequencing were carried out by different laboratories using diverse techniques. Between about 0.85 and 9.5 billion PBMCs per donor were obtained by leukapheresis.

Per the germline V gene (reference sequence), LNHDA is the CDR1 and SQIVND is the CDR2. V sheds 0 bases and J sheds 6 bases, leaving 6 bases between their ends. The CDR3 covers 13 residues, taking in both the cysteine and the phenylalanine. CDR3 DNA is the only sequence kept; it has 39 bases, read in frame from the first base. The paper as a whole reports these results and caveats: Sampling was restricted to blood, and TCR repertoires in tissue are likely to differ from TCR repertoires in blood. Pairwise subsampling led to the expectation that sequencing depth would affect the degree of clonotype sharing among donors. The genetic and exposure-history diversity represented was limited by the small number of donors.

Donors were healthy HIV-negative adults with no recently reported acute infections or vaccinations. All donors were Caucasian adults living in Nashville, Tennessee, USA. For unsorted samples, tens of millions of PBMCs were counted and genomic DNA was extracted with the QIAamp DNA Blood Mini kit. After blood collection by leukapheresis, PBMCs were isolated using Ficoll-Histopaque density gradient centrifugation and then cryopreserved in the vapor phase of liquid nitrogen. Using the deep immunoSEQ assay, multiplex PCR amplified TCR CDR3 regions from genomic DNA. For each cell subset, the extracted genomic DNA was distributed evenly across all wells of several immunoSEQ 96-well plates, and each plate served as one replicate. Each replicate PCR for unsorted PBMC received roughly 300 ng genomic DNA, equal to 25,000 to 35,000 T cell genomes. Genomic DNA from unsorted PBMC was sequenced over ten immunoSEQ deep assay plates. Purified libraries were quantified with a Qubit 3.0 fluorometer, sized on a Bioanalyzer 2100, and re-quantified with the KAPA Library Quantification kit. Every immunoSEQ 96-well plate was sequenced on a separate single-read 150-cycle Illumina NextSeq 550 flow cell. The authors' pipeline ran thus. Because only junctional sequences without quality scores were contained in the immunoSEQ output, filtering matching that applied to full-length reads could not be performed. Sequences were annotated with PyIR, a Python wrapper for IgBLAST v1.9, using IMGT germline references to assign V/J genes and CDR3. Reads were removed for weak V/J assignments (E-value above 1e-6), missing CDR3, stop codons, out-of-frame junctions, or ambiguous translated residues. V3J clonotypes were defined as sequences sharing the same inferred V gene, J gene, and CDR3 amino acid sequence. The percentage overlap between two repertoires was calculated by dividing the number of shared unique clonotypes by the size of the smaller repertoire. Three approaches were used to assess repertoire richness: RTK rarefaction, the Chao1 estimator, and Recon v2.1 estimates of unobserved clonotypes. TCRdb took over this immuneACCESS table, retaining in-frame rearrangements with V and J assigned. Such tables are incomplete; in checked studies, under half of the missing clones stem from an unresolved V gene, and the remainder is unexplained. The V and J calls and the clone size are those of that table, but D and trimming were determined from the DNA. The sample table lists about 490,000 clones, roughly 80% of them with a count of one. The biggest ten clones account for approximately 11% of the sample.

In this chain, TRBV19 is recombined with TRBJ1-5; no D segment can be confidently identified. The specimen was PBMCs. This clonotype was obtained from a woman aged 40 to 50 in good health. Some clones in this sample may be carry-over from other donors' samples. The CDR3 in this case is CASSIDDGQPQHF. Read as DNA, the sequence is TGTGCCAGTAGTATAGATGACGGTCAGCCCCAGCATTTT.